The present T cell receptor beta chain was sequenced within a study of blood T cell repertoires in COVID-19. Looking at the study overall: There were acute and convalescent COVID-19 samples, and they came from the United States, Italy and Spain.

There are 15 residues in the CDR3. The germline V gene has CDR1 SEHNR and CDR2 FQNEAQ (reference sequence). V gave up 4 bases and J gave up 7 bases; unmatched junction bases: 7. This clone was observed once. Sequencing used immunoSEQ multiplex PCR; TCRdb keeps in-frame clones, though not all of them. The repertoire holds tens of thousands of clones, with 70% to 90% as singletons. The sequence derives from a man between 65 and 79 years old with acute or convalescent COVID-19. The chain couples TRBV7-9 to TRBJ1-4; 9 bases line up with TRBD1. Sequencing input: peripheral blood. The CDR3 region is CASSSDRGWSEKLFF. The CDR3 nucleotides are TGTGCCAGCAGCTCGGACAGGGGATGGAGTGAAAAACTGTTTTTT.